The clone carrying this T cell receptor (beta chain) was detected many times. Separate from the roughly 700-subject first cohort, the 120-subject validation cohort was the one that the donors belonged to. This record comes from a study of cytomegalovirus exposure and HLA in healthy donors. On the study more broadly: A subsequent analysis stated that the 100 to 150 validation repertoires were run on the same platform as the approximately 700 first-cohort repertoires.

The method was immunoSEQ multiplex PCR; TCRdb's version includes in-frame clones alone and lacks a portion of them. The sample yields roughly 130,000 clones, roughly nine tenths seen once. Sequencing was performed on PBMCs. The receptor was derived from a man aged 18-30 years in good health and CMV-seronegative.

CDR3: CASSQRTAQSPYNSPLHF. The CDR3 coding sequence is TGCGCCAGCAGCCAGAGGACAGCCCAGAGCCCCTATAATTCACCCCTCCACTTT. The V and J genes are TRBV4-1 and TRBJ1-6, with D possibly TRBD1 on 6 matching bases. Germline V gives CDR1 MGHRA, CDR2 YSYEKL. V lost 3 bases to trimming and J lost 2 bases, with 17 bases between them. The CDR3 is 18 residues long.